This TCR beta chain was identified in a study of blood T cell repertoires in COVID-19. The wider study: Material from acute and convalescent COVID-19 was sourced from the United States, Italy and Spain. The analysed material was cDNA or gDNA that came from T cells, B-cell-depleted T cells, or PBMCs.

Original handling: Estimation of nucleated cell counts was performed using reference gene primer amplification. Clones were read by immunoSEQ multiplex PCR, and TCRdb kept only the in-frame ones, dropping some. The V and J calls and clone size were taken over from that table, and D and trimming were inferred from the DNA. Counted here are over 75,000 clones, roughly 82% occurring once; the ten biggest clones make up around 1.3%. V trimming: 5 bases; J trimming: 1 base; junction bases outside the gene matches: 5. CDR1 is SGHVS and CDR2 is FNYEAQ in the germline V gene. CDR3 length equals 14 residues. This TCR was sampled from an elderly woman with acute or convalescent COVID-19. The chain links TRBV7-6 to TRBJ2-7, with 7 positions matching TRBD1. Sample: peripheral blood. The chain's CDR3 is CASSPRDRSYEQYF. The CDR3 DNA sequence: TGTGCCAGCAGCCCCCGGGACAGATCCTACGAGCAGTACTTC.